These 13 T cell receptor beta chains were sequenced from one sample in a study of T cell clonotyping in hematopoietic cell transplantation. Assay used: immunoSEQ multiplex PCR; TCRdb lists only in-frame clones, some missing. The table shows 6,000 or so clones, with 75% to 85% occurring only once. This specimen consisted of peripheral blood mononuclear cells, obtained 180 days after allogeneic stem cell transplant. These receptors came from a male patient aged 70 to 80 who had an allogeneic stem cell transplant from an unrelated donor, so T cells may come from the graft donor. Some clones in this sample may be carry-over from other donors' samples.

The rearrangement joins TRBV5-1 to TRBJ1-1; D uncertain. Looked up from germline, CDR1 is SGHRS and CDR2 is YFSETQ. This CDR3 region has 14 residues. Trimming pared 0 bases from V and 3 bases from J, leaving 9 bases between. CDR3 nucleotide sequence: TGCGCCAGCAGCTTGGTGACCGGGGACACTGAAGCTTTCTTT. Amino acid sequence: CASSLVTGDTEAFF.

This rearrangement joins TRBV27 to TRBJ1-5, with 9 positions matching TRBD1. Germline V gene data show CDR1 as MNHEY and CDR2 as SMNVEV (reference sequence). The CDR3 spans 17 residues. V lost 4 bases and J lost 0; bases outside the gene matches: 7. Here the CDR3 reads CASSSQQGAYSNQPQHF. The CDR3, as DNA: TGTGCCAGCAGTTCCCAACAGGGGGCCTATAGCAATCAGCCCCAGCATTTT.

The chain carries TRBV6-5 and TRBJ1-4; 7 nucleotides agree with TRBD1. The length of the CDR3 is 13 residues. V lost 7 bases, J lost 7 bases, and 6 bases stayed unmatched. Germline CDR1 and CDR2: MNHEY and SVGAGI. The chain's CDR3 is CASIDRVTEKLFF. CDR3 sequence (DNA): TGTGCCAGCATTGACAGGGTAACTGAAAAACTGTTTTTT.

The J gene is TRBJ2-1, the V gene TRBV20-1, with 7 bases fitting TRBD2. V lost 6 bases and J lost 13; bases outside the gene matches: 9. This CDR3 comprises 11 residues. Germline values: CDR1 DFQATT, CDR2 SNEGSKA (reference sequence). The CDR3 loop is CSATKRDYQFF. Here the CDR3 DNA reads TGCAGTGCCACTAAGCGGGACTACCAGTTCTTC.

The chain links TRBV6-5 to TRBJ2-7; maybe TRBD1 (6 bases). CDR3 length: 15 residues. The V gene's germline CDR1 is MNHEY and CDR2 SVGAGI. The V end lost 6 bases, the J end lost 1 base, and 16 bases lay between the germline ends. This chain's CDR3 is CASSPTWTVSYEQYF. CDR3 in DNA: TGTGCCAGCAGCCCCACCTGGACAGTTTCCTACGAGCAGTACTTC.

The chain carries TRBV28 and TRBJ1-1; maybe TRBD1 (5 bases). Germline V gene sequence: CDR1 MDHEN, CDR2 SYDVKM. This CDR3 spans 14 amino acids. Trimming took 5 bases from V and 6 from J, leaving 16 bases between them. DNA of the CDR3: TGTGCCAGCAGTCCCCGAGTAGGGGAGCCTGAAGCTTTCTTT. Protein sequence: CASSPRVGEPEAFF.

This clone is medium-sized by share. The gene calls are TRBV7-2 and TRBJ2-1, with D possibly matching TRBD2 (5 bases). V was shortened by 4 bases and J by 3 bases, with 13 bases between the two germline ends. This CDR3 contains 15 residues. Germline loops: CDR1 SGHTA, CDR2 FQGNSA. The chain's CDR3 is CASSSGSGSYNEQFF. The CDR3 DNA sequence: TGTGCCAGCAGCTCGGGAAGCGGAAGCTACAATGAGCAGTTCTTC.

The CDR3 DNA follows: TGTGCCAGCAGCGGGACAGGGACGTTTGACGGCTACACCTTC. Translating gives CASSGTGTFDGYTF. V is TRBV6-4 and J is TRBJ1-2, with TRBD1 matching 9 bases. This CDR3 has 14 residues. J was trimmed by 8 bases and V by 6 bases; bases with no gene match: 10. Germline V gene lookup returns CDR1 MRHNA and CDR2 SNTAGT.

The chain couples TRBV19 to TRBJ2-3, with D perhaps matching TRBD1 (6 bases). Germline V gene data show CDR1 as LNHDA and CDR2 as SQIVND (reference sequence). CDR3 length: 14 residues. Trimming removed 5 bases at V and 4 bases at J, with 13 bases between. The CDR3 sequence: CASSEQGLADTQYF. The CDR3 nucleotides are TGTGCCAGTAGTGAGCAGGGGTTGGCAGATACGCAGTATTTT.

This chain joins TRBV4-3 and TRBJ1-2, with 9 bases fitting TRBD1. The CDR3 runs to 14 residues. V lost 3 bases and J lost 3; bases outside the gene matches: 2. The germline V gene has CDR1 LGHNA and CDR2 YSLEER. The CDR3 region is CASSHRTGDYGYTF. DNA for the CDR3: TGCGCCAGCAGCCACCGGACAGGGGACTATGGCTACACCTTC.

The chain joins TRBV13 to TRBJ2-1, with D hard to call. The length of the CDR3 is 13 residues. Trimming shortened V by 0 bases and J by 9 bases, and 9 bases separated the two germline ends. CDR1 PRHDT and CDR2 FYEKMQ come from the germline V gene (reference sequence). As DNA, the CDR3 is TGTGCCAGCAGCTTAGGTCGGGTAGGTGAGCAGTTCTTC. This sequence encodes CASSLGRVGEQFF.

The gene calls are TRBV28 and TRBJ2-7, with D perhaps TRBD2 (7 bases). Germline V CDR1 and CDR2: MDHEN, SYDVKM. The CDR3 is 12 amino acids. The germline V and J ends were trimmed by 7 bases and 10 bases, with 17 bases remaining between them. This CDR3 reads CASTPLGGAQYF. Written as DNA, the CDR3 is TGTGCCAGCACCCCCTTGGGGGGGGCTCAGTACTTC. Supplemented by reference TRBV28 and TRBJ2-7, the full variable domain reads DVKVTQSSRYLVKRTGEKVFLECVQDMDHENMFWYRQDPGLGLRLIYFSYDVKMKEKGDIPEGYSVSREKKERFSLILESASTNQTSMYLCASTPLGGAQYFGPGTRLTVT.

V usage is TRBV4-3 and J usage is TRBJ1-1, with unresolved D. With 4 bases removed from V and 6 bases from J, the gap between germline ends came to 18 bases. The CDR3 totals 15 residues. CDR1 is LGHNA, CDR2 YSLEER, per germline. The CDR3 here is CASSRRYSLAAEAFF. In nucleotides, the CDR3 is TGCGCCAGCAGCCGACGATACAGCCTAGCGGCTGAAGCTTTCTTT.